The 5 T cell receptor beta chains reported below all come from one sample, sequenced in a study of blood T cell repertoires in COVID-19. Clones were read by immunoSEQ multiplex PCR, and TCRdb kept only the in-frame ones, dropping some. The sample carries 110,000 to 150,000 clones, around four fifths recorded once. Sequences were obtained from PBMCs or T cells enriched from blood (not recorded which). These receptors came from a woman aged 40 to 50 who had recovered from COVID-19.

In this sample, this clone turned up a few times. CDR3 protein: CSGKGGQNYGYTF. As DNA, the CDR3 is TGCAGCGGAAAGGGAGGGCAGAACTATGGCTACACCTTC. The chain has TRBV29-1 and TRBJ1-2; D unresolved. Trimming shortened V by 7 bases and J by 2 bases, and 14 bases separated the two germline ends. The CDR3 has 13 amino acids. CDR1 is SQVTM and CDR2 is ANQGSEA in the germline V gene.

The J gene is TRBJ2-3, the V gene TRBV7-2; a possible D gene is TRBD2 (7 bases). The CDR3 is 19 amino acids. Germline CDR1 SGHTA, CDR2 FQGNSA. The germline V and J ends were trimmed by 1 base and 4 bases, with 24 bases remaining between them. The CDR3 spells CASSLVGAVYGGPPDTQYF. The CDR3 DNA reads as TGTGCCAGCAGCTTAGTGGGCGCGGTGTACGGGGGGCCGCCAGATACGCAGTATTTT. The variable domain in full, completed from reference TRBV7-2 and TRBJ2-3, reads GAGVSQSPSNKVTEKGKDVELRCDPISGHTALYWYRQSLGQGLEFLIYFQGNSAPDKSGLPSDRFSAERTGGSVSTLTIQRTQQEDSAVYLCASSLVGAVYGGPPDTQYFGPGTRLTVL.

This sequence joins TRBV7-9 and TRBJ2-7; D unclear. Germline lookup yields CDR1 SEHNR and CDR2 FQNEAQ (reference sequence). The CDR3 runs to 14 residues. V lost 5 bases to trimming and J lost 2 bases, with 13 bases between them. CDR3 region: CASSTSNSPYEQYF. CDR3 bases: TGTGCCAGCAGCACCTCGAACAGTCCCTACGAGCAGTACTTC.

The chain joins TRBV19 to TRBJ1-5; D remains ambiguous. This CDR3 has 15 amino acids. V dropped 4 bases and J dropped 2 bases, with 12 bases sitting between them. Germline CDR1 and CDR2: LNHDA and SQIVND (reference sequence). The chain's CDR3 is CASSTSNGGNQPQHF. The CDR3 coding sequence is TGTGCCAGTAGTACATCGAACGGGGGCAATCAGCCCCAGCATTTT.

This clone appeared a single time. The chain couples TRBV7-3 to TRBJ2-5, with 9 positions matching TRBD2. The germline V gene encodes CDR1 SGHTA and CDR2 FQGTGA. Trimming removed 2 bases from V and 4 bases from J; junction bases left unmatched: 2. The CDR3 covers 14 residues. CDR3 sequence reads: CASSLLAGRETQYF. The DNA of the CDR3 is TGTGCCAGCAGCTTACTAGCGGGGAGAGAGACCCAGTACTTC.